The 10 T cell receptor beta chains in this list originate from one sample, sequenced in a study of Ad26.COV2.S vaccination and SARS-CoV-2 variants. The data were produced by immunoSEQ multiplex PCR, yet TCRdb's version contains in-frame clones alone and is incomplete. This sample carries around 450,000 clones, 89% of them seen once, and the ten largest clones take about 2.7%. Treatment meaning: around 19 received Ad26.COV2.S at low or high dose, single or two shots; 5 received placebo; per-sample allocation not given. Specimens were obtained on day 63 following the first vaccine or placebo injection. The starting material was peripheral blood, obtained in a trial of Ad26.COV2.S vaccine versus placebo. Receptors originate from a person aged 18-65 years who received the Ad26.COV2.S COVID-19 vaccine or a placebo.

The chain couples TRBV7-2 to TRBJ1-4; D is possibly TRBD1 (6 bases). The V gene's germline CDR1 is SGHTA and CDR2 FQGNSA. The CDR3 sequence is 16 residues long. Trimming took 6 bases from V and 2 from J, leaving 16 bases between them. For the CDR3, the DNA is TGTGCCAGCAGTAAGACAATCGGGGGCACTAATGAAAAACTGTTTTTT. Its translation: CASSKTIGGTNEKLFF.

The chain couples TRBV6-5 to TRBJ2-5, with TRBD2 as a possible D gene (6 bases). CDR3 length equals 15 residues. The V end lost 1 base, the J end lost 2 bases, and 11 bases lay between the germline ends. From germline, CDR1 is MNHEY and CDR2 SVGAGI. DNA for the CDR3: TGTGCCAGCAGTTACTGGGACTCCGCTCAAGAGACCCAGTACTTC. Translated: CASSYWDSAQETQYF.

This rearrangement joins TRBV24-1 to TRBJ2-3; 12 bases are shared with TRBD2. Germline-derived CDR1 and CDR2 are KGHDR and SFDVKD. The V segment lost 5 bases and the J segment 14 bases; nucleotides outside the gene matches: 7. This CDR3 is 13 amino acids long. The chain's CDR3 is CATSARLAGELYF. CDR3 in DNA: TGTGCCACCAGTGCCAGACTAGCGGGAGAGTTGTATTTT.

DNA for the CDR3: TGTGCCAGCAGCTTAACGTCCCTTGACAATGAGCAGTTCTTC. Residues: CASSLTSLDNEQFF. The chain is built from TRBV7-3 and TRBJ2-1; D remains unclear. Germline V gene data show CDR1 as SGHTA and CDR2 as FQGTGA. CDR3 size: 14 residues. Trimming removed 0 bases from V and 5 bases from J, with 8 bases in between.

The chain has TRBV20-1 and TRBJ1-2, with TRBD1 matching over 8 bases. The CDR3 length is 11 residues. After removal of 5 bases from V and 10 bases from J, the junction contained 6 bases not matched to a gene. CDR1 is DFQATT and CDR2 is SNEGSKA in the germline V gene (reference sequence). CDR3 sequence reads: CSAPLGQVYTF. The CDR3 coding sequence is TGCAGTGCTCCTCTGGGACAGGTCTACACCTTC.

The CDR3 nucleotides read TGCGCCAGCAGCCCCCTACAGGGATCAAGTGAAAAACTGTTTTTT. It is translated as CASSPLQGSSEKLFF. The J gene is TRBJ1-4, the V gene TRBV5-1, with a tentative D call TRBD1 (6 bases). The V gene's germline CDR1 is SGHRS and CDR2 YFSETQ. Trimming shortened V by 4 bases and J by 7 bases, and 17 bases separated the two germline ends. The CDR3 runs 15 residues.

This clone appeared once. The chain combines TRBV5-6 with TRBJ2-1; TRBD2 agrees at 11 bases. CDR3 length: 17 amino acids. The V and J ends lost 1 base and 9 bases, in that order; junction bases with no gene match: 12. The germline V gene encodes CDR1 SGHDT and CDR2 YYEEEE. CDR3 coding DNA: TGTGCCAGCAGCTTGTTTGGAACTAGCGGGAGCTCGCTTGAGCAGTTCTTC. This codes for CASSLFGTSGSSLEQFF.

This clone was detected once. This chain links TRBV15 with TRBJ1-2; D may be TRBD1 (5 bases). Looked up from germline, CDR1 is LNHNV and CDR2 is YYDKDF (reference sequence). Trimming removed 7 bases at V and 6 bases at J, with 12 bases between. CDR3 length: 12 amino acids. The CDR3 nucleotides read TGTGCCACCACAGGGTACTCGGATGGCTACACCTTC. The encoded protein is CATTGYSDGYTF. Supplemented by reference TRBV15 and TRBJ1-2, the full variable domain reads DAMVIQNPRYQVTQFGKPVTLSCSQTLNHNVMYWYQQKSSQAPKLLFHYYDKDFNNEADTPDNFQSRRPNTSFCFLDIRSPGLGDTAMYLCATTGYSDGYTFGSGTRLTVV.

The chain has TRBV24-1 and TRBJ2-6, with D possibly matching TRBD1 (6 bases). Trimming took off 1 base at V and 2 bases at J, with 14 bases between the two ends. Germline V gene lookup returns CDR1 KGHDR and CDR2 SFDVKD. The CDR3 runs to 18 residues. CDR3 coding DNA: TGTGCCACCAGTGATTTAAGCCCCCCAGGGGCTGGGGCCAACGTCCTGACTTTC. Translation: CATSDLSPPGAGANVLTF.

This clone was counted a single time. The chain recombines TRBV7-3 with TRBJ2-2; D might be TRBD1 or TRBD2, each matching 5 bases. V was clipped by 5 bases and J by 7 bases, with 14 bases between them. In germline, CDR1 is SGHTA, CDR2 FQGTGA. CDR3 length: 14 residues. The CDR3 DNA is TGTGCCAGCAGCCTGGGACCGCAGGGCGGGGAGCTGTTTTTT. Translated: CASSLGPQGGELFF. The variable domain in full, with the rest retrieved from reference TRBV7-3 and TRBJ2-2, is GAGVSQTPSNKVTEKGKYVELRCDPISGHTALYWYRQSLGQGPEFLIYFQGTGAADDSGLPNDRFFAVRPEGSVSTLKIQRTERGDSAVYLCASSLGPQGGELFFGEGSRLTVL.